The text below deals with one T cell receptor beta chain. Its specificity is unknown. V shed 3 bases and J shed 9 bases, with 14 bases lying between them. The CDR3 runs 14 residues. The source of the sample is a study of T cell responses to AZD1222 COVID-19 vaccine. Study-level information: Second doses were pooled across both intervals (about 4 or about 12 weeks). Study results and limitations: Every sample of the repertoires postdated the peak T cell response. Targets within unmutated variant regions were reportedly found for nearly half of spike-specific TCRs.

Data came from immunoSEQ multiplex PCR; TCRdb stores just in-frame clones and leaves some out. The table records more than 100,000 clones, about nine tenths of them present only once. The chain is built from TRBV23-1 and TRBJ2-2; D perhaps matches TRBD1 (6 bases). TRBV23-1 is filed as an ORF, its function uncertain. The sample was peripheral blood, taken on day 0 of AZD1222 vaccination. This receptor was obtained from an adult in good health. This chain's CDR3 is CASSHSYRARELFF. DNA of the CDR3: TGCGCCAGCAGTCACAGTTACAGGGCCCGGGAGCTGTTTTTT.